This T cell receptor beta chain came from a study of blood T cell repertoires in COVID-19. Overall study context: Sites in the United States, Italy and Spain provided acute and convalescent COVID-19 samples.

V trimming: 1 base; J trimming: 5 bases; junction bases outside the gene matches: 7. The CDR3 contains 16 residues. Per the germline V gene, CDR1 is SGHNT and CDR2 is YENEEA. Clones were read by immunoSEQ multiplex PCR, and TCRdb kept only the in-frame ones, dropping some. In the table there are roughly 160,000 clones, approximately 85% of which are singletons. Sequenced: peripheral blood. The chain has TRBV11-3 and TRBJ2-5; 10 bases match TRBD2. The sequence came from a woman aged 45 to 65 with COVID-19, enrolled during active disease. In DNA, the CDR3 is TGTGCCAGCAGCTTAGTGAGTAGCGGGGGGACGGAGACCCAGTACTTC. Translating gives CASSLVSSGGTETQYF.